The sample holds a few counts of the clone carrying this T cell receptor beta chain. Its specificity is unknown. This CDR3 contains 16 residues. V was cut by 6 bases and J by 5 bases, with 23 bases left in between. The germline CDR1 and CDR2 sequences are ENHRY and SYGVKD. This entry belongs to a study of blood T cells in healthy people across ages. Researchers report isolating at least 6 million PBMCs per sample. For the second PCR, which ran for about 7 to 12 cycles, a sample-barcoded 5' primer and a J-beta primer mix were used. Via MiXCR, TCRdb re-called the 5' RACE reads, giving one row per CDR3 protein. The table has around 1.5 million distinct CDR3 sequences, roughly 60% seen once. Study-level findings and limits: Observed TCR beta diversity per million T cells went down as age went up. This fall followed a roughly linear course with age. When one million T cells were used, diversity estimates were thought to be underestimates.

The sequence derives from a man aged 18 to 29 in good health. The source material was blood. This chain connects TRBV10-3 to TRBJ2-7, with D possibly being TRBD1 (6 bases). CDR3 in amino acids: CAIRGQPVTGVDEQYF. As DNA, the CDR3 is TGTGCCATCAGGGGCCAACCGGTGACAGGCGTGGACGAGCAGTACTTC.